The following is a T cell receptor beta chain sequence with its context. Its antigen is currently unknown. Produced via immunoSEQ multiplex PCR; TCRdb's table is partial and in-frame only. Here the sample spans about 350,000 clones, 75% to 90% being singletons. This sample is drawn from a study of Ad26.COV2.S vaccination and SARS-CoV-2 variants. Study-wide results and limits: Substantial breadth in spike-specific CD8+ and CD4+ T cell responses was reportedly seen after vaccination. Researchers cautioned that TCR breadth and depth analyses may have underestimated total T cell responses.

Germline V gene data show CDR1 as SGHDN and CDR2 as FVKESK. The CDR3 contains 16 residues. With 0 bases clipped from V and 9 bases from J, the junction kept 8 bases outside the gene matches. Described treatment: some 19 received Ad26.COV2.S at low or high dose, single or two shots; about 5 received placebo; per-sample allocation not given. Specimens were obtained on day 63 following the first vaccine or placebo injection. Ad26 vector vaccine expressed Wuhan-strain SARS-CoV-2 spike. The material was peripheral blood, obtained in a trial of Ad26.COV2.S vaccine versus placebo. The J gene is TRBJ1-1, the V gene TRBV14; 12 nucleotides line up with TRBD1. This TCR came from a person between 18 and 65 years old who received the Ad26.COV2.S COVID-19 vaccine or a placebo. The CDR3, as DNA: TGTGCCAGCAGCCAAGATGTTGGGACAGGGGGCAGAAAAGCTTTCTTT. It codes for CASSQDVGTGGRKAFF. Looking up the rest from reference TRBV14 and TRBJ1-1 gives the full variable domain: EAGVTQFPSHSVIEKGQTVTLRCDPISGHDNLYWYRRVMGKEIKFLLHFVKESKQDESGMPNNRFLAERTGGTYSTLKVQPAELEDSGVYFCASSQDVGTGGRKAFFGQGTRLTVV.